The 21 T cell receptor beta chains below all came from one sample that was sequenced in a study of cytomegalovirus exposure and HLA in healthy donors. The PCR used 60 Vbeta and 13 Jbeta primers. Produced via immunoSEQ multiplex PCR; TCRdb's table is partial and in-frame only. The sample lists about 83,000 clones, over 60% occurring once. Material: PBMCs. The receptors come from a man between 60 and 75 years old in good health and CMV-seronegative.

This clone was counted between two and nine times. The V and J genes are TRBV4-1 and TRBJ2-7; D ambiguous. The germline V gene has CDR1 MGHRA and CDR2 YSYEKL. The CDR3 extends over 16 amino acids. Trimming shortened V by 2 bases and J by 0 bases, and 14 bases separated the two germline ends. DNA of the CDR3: TGCGCCAGCAGCCAACTAGACCTGGGTTTCTCCTACGAGCAGTACTTC. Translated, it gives CASSQLDLGFSYEQYF.

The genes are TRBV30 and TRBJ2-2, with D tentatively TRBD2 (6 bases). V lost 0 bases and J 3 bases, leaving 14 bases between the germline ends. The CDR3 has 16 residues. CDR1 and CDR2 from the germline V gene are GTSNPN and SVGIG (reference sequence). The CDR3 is CAWSVIGGADTGELFF. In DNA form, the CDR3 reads TGTGCCTGGAGTGTAATTGGAGGGGCGGACACCGGGGAGCTGTTTTTT.

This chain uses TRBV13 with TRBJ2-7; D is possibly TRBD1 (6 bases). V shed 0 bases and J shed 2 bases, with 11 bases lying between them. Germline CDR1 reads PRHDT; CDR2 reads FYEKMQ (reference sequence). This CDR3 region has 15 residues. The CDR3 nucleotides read TGTGCCAGCAGCTTAGGCCGGACAGCGGCCTACGAGCAGTACTTC. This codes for CASSLGRTAAYEQYF.

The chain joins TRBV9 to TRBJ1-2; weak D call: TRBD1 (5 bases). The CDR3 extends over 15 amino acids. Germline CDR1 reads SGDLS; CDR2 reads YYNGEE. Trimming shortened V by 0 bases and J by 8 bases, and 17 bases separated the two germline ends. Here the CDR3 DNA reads TGTGCCAGCAGCGTAGACCCCGGGGGTGCTACCGGCTACACCTTC. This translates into CASSVDPGGATGYTF.

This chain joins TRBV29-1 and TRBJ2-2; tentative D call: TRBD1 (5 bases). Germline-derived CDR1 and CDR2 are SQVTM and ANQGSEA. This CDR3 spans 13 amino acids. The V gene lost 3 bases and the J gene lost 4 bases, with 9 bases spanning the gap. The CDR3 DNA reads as TGCAGCGTTGATCAGGGCTCCACCGGGGAGCTGTTTTTT. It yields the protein CSVDQGSTGELFF.

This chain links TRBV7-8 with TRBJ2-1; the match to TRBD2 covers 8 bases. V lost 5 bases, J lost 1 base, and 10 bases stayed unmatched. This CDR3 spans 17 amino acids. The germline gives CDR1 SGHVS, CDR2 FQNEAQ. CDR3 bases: TGTGCCAGCAGCCTCATAGCGGGGAGGCTTTCCTACAATGAGCAGTTCTTC. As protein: CASSLIAGRLSYNEQFF. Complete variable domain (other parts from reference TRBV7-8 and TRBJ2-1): GAGVSQSPRYKVAKRGQDVALRCDPISGHVSLFWYQQALGQGPEFLTYFQNEAQLDKSGLPSDRFFAERPEGSVSTLKIQRTQQEDSAVYLCASSLIAGRLSYNEQFFGPGTRLTVL.

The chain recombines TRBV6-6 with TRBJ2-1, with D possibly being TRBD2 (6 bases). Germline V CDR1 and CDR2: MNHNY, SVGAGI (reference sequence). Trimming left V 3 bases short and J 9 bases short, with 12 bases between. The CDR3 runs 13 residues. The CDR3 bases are TGTGCCAGCAGTTATGGTGCGGGGTCTGAGCAGTTCTTC. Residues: CASSYGAGSEQFF.

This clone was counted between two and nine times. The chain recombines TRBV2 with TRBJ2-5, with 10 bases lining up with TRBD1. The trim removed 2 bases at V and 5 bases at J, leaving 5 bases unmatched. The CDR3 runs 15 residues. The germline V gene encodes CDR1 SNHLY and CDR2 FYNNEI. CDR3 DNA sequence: TGTGCCAGCAGTGAACGGACAGGGGGTTACGAGACCCAGTACTTC. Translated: CASSERTGGYETQYF.

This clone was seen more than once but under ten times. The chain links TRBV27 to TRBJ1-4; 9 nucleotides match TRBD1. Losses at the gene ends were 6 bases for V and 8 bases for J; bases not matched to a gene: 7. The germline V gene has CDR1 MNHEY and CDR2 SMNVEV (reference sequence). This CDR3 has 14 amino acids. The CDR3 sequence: CASRTGTGREKLFF. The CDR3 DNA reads TGTGCCAGCAGGACCGGGACAGGGAGGGAAAAACTGTTTTTT.

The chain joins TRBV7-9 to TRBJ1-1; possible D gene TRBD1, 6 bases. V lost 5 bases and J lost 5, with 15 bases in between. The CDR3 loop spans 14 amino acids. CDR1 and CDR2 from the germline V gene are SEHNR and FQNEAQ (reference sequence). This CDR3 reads CASSPGGLGTEAFF. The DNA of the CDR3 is TGTGCCAGCAGCCCCGGGGGGCTGGGAACTGAAGCTTTCTTT.

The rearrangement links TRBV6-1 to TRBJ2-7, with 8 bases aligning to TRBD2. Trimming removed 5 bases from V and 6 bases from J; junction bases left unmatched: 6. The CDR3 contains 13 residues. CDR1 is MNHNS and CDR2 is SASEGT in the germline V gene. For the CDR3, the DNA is TGTGCCAGCAGTCCTCCCCGGGGGGGCGAGCAGTACTTC. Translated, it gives CASSPPRGGEQYF.

The CDR3 is CAWALALLTGRNEQYF. The CDR3 region has the DNA TGTGCCTGGGCCTTGGCCCTATTGACAGGAAGAAACGAGCAGTACTTC. The J gene is TRBJ2-7, the V gene TRBV30; D may be TRBD1 (6 bases). In germline, CDR1 is GTSNPN, CDR2 SVGIG (reference sequence). The CDR3 sequence is 16 residues long. V was clipped by 5 bases and J by 5 bases, with 25 bases between them.

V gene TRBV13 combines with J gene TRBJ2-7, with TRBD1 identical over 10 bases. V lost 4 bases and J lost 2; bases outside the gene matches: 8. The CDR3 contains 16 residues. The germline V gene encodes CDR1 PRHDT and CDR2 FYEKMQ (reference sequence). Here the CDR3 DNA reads TGTGCCAGCAGCTCCCCGCTGGGACAGGGGCCCTACGAGCAGTACTTC. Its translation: CASSSPLGQGPYEQYF.

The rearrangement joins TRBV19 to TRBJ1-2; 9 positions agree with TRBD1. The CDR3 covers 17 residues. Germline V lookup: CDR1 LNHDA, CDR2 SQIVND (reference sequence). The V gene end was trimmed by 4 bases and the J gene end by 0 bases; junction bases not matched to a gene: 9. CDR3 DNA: TGTGCCAGTAGTAATCGACAGGGGGGTATCGCTAACTATGGCTACACCTTC. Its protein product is CASSNRQGGIANYGYTF.

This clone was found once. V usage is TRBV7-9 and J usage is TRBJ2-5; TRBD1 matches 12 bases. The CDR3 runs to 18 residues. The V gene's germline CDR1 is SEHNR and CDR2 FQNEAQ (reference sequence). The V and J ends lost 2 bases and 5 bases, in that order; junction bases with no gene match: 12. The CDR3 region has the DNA TGTGCCAGCAGCTTAAGGCTTCGGGACAGGGGGCAGGGGGAGACCCAGTACTTC. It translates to CASSLRLRDRGQGETQYF.

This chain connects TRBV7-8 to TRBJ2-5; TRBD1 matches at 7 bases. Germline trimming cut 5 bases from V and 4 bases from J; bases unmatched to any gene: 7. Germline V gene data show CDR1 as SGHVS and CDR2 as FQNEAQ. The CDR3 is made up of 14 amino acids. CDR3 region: CASSPKDRRETQYF. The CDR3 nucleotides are TGTGCCAGCAGCCCGAAGGACAGGAGAGAGACCCAGTACTTC.

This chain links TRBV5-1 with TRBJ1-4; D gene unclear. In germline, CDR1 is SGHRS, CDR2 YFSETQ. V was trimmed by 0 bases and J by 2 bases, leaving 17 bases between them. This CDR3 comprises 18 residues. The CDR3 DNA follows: TGCGCCAGCAGCTTGGCCCTGGGGAATGGAGGGACTAATGAAAAACTGTTTTTT. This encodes CASSLALGNGGTNEKLFF.

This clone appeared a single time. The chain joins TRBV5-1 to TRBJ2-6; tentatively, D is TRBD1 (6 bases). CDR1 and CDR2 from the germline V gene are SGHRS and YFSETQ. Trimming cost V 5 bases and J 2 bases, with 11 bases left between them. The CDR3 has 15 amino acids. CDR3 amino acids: CASSPDRTGANVLTF. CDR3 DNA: TGCGCCAGCAGTCCAGACAGGACTGGGGCCAACGTCCTGACTTTC.

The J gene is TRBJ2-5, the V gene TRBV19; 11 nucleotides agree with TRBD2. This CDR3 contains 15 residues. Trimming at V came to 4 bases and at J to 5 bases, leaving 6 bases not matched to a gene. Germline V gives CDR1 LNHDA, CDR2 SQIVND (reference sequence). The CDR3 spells CASSSSGGARETQYF. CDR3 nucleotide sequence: TGTGCCAGTAGTAGTAGCGGGGGGGCTCGGGAGACCCAGTACTTC.

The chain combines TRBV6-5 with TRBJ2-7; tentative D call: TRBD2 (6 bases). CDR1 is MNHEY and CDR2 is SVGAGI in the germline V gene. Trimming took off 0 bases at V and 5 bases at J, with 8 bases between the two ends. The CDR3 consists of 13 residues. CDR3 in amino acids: CASSYSAGHEQYF. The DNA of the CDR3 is TGTGCCAGCAGTTACTCGGCGGGGCACGAGCAGTACTTC.

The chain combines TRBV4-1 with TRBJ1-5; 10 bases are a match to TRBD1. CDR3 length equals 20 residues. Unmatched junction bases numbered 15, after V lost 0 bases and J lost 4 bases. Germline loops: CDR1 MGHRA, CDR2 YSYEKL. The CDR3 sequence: CASSQDPFDRGRRPNQPQHF. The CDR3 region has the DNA TGCGCCAGCAGCCAAGATCCCTTCGACAGGGGGCGGCGCCCAAATCAGCCCCAGCATTTT.